The clone carrying this TCR beta chain was recorded only once. These data come from a study of control samples from healthy donors and cancer patients. The assay was immunoSEQ multiplex PCR, and TCRdb's table has in-frame clones only and misses some. The sample has about 180,000 clones, 75% to 95% seen once. Germline V CDR1 and CDR2: MDHEN, SYDVKM. This CDR3 spans 15 amino acids. Trimming took 2 bases from V and 0 from J, leaving 7 bases between them. The source is a woman aged 40 to 50 in good health. The sequencing input was blood. This sequence joins TRBV28 and TRBJ1-4; D might be TRBD1 (6 bases). The CDR3 bases are TGTGCCAGCAGTTTAGAGGGGGCAACTAATGAAAAACTGTTTTTT. This encodes CASSLEGATNEKLFF. Based on the CDR3 plus reference TRBV28 and TRBJ1-4, the full variable domain is DVKVTQSSRYLVKRTGEKVFLECVQDMDHENMFWYRQDPGLGLRLIYFSYDVKMKEKGDIPEGYSVSREKKERFSLILESASTNQTSMYLCASSLEGATNEKLFFGSGTQLSVL.